The clone carrying this T cell receptor beta chain was recorded a few times. The antigen is unknown. The CDR3 is made up of 15 amino acids. V lost 4 bases to trimming and J lost 3 bases, with 14 bases between them. Germline CDR1 and CDR2: SGHRS and YFSETQ. This sample was included in a study of T-cell memory formation after mild COVID-19. Points from the study as a whole: SARS-CoV-2 specificity was not confirmed for second-wave clones peaking on day 37.

Each CDR3 protein is one row after TCRdb ran MiXCR on the 5' RACE reads. The table includes hundreds of thousands of distinct CDR3 sequences, 15% detected once. This chain links TRBV5-1 with TRBJ1-5; possible D gene TRBD1, 5 bases. The sample taken for sequencing was PBMCs or a T cell subset sorted from them (not recorded which). This sequence originates from an adult woman who had mild COVID-19 (a few samples of this study predate the infection). Cell type and time point are not known. The CDR3 loop is CASSEEGVNNQPQHF. In DNA, the CDR3 is TGCGCCAGCAGCGAAGAAGGGGTGAACAATCAGCCCCAGCATTTT.